Shown below are 23 T cell receptor beta chains from a single sample sequenced in a study of beta chain features in type 1 diabetes. Every isolated RNA sample was fully reverse transcribed, so sequencing captured expressed TCRB transcripts. Sequencing was performed with immunoSEQ multiplex PCR; in TCRdb, only in-frame clones are kept and a portion is missing. The table shows just over 600,000 clones, with roughly 16% occurring only once. The specimen sequenced was naive CD4+ T cells from blood. These receptors came from a man aged 18-30 years in good health.

The V gene is TRBV18, the J gene TRBJ1-1; TRBD1 is a possible D gene (6 bases). The V gene lost 2 bases and the J gene lost 6 bases, with 7 bases spanning the gap. The length of the CDR3 is 12 residues. Germline V lookup: CDR1 KGHSH, CDR2 LQKENI. The CDR3 DNA is TGTGCCAGCTCACCAGGGGGCCCTGAAGCTTTCTTT. Encoded protein: CASSPGGPEAFF.

This clone showed up just a few times. The CDR3 protein is CASSWGGSTDTQYF. The CDR3 DNA reads as TGTGCCAGCAGCTGGGGAGGGAGCACAGATACGCAGTATTTT. The chain is built from TRBV7-3 and TRBJ2-3; TRBD2 matches 7 bases. The CDR3 extends over 14 amino acids. V trimming: 4 bases; J trimming: 0 bases; junction bases outside the gene matches: 1. CDR1 is SGHTA, CDR2 FQGTGA, per germline.

A few counts support this clone. DNA of the CDR3: TGCGCCAGCAGGCTCCTCGAGGGGGGTGAGCAGTTCTTC. The encoded protein is CASRLLEGGEQFF. V gene TRBV5-1 combines with J gene TRBJ2-1, with D possibly called TRBD1 or TRBD2 (6 bases each). The CDR3 spans 13 residues. V dropped 5 bases and J dropped 9 bases, with 15 bases sitting between them. Germline V gene sequence: CDR1 SGHRS, CDR2 YFSETQ.

The chain uses TRBV6-6 and TRBJ2-7, with D unresolved. This CDR3 has 15 residues. From germline, CDR1 is MNHNY and CDR2 SVGAGI (reference sequence). The V end lost 2 bases, the J end lost 0 bases, and 11 bases lay between the germline ends. The CDR3: CASSYPTRSSYEQYF. The CDR3 bases are TGTGCCAGCAGTTACCCGACAAGATCCTCCTACGAGCAGTACTTC.

This clone turned up a few times. Compared with germline, one end of the junction differs, possibly owing to a read error. The chain recombines TRBV7-9 with TRBJ2-1; the match to TRBD2 covers 10 bases. The CDR3 extends over 14 amino acids. The germline CDR1 and CDR2 sequences are SEHNR and FQNEAQ (reference sequence). CDR3 DNA sequence: TGTGCCAGCAGCCTAGCGGGAGTGTTCAATGAGCAGTTCTTC. Its protein is CASSLAGVFNEQFF.

This clone was counted a few times. This sequence joins TRBV5-4 and TRBJ2-1; perhaps D is TRBD1 or TRBD2 (5 bases each). Germline loops: CDR1 SGHNT, CDR2 YYREEE (reference sequence). The CDR3 totals 16 residues. With 0 bases removed from V and 5 bases from J, the gap between germline ends came to 15 bases. The CDR3 reads CASSLGGPLRDNEQFF. In DNA form, the CDR3 reads TGTGCCAGCAGCTTGGGGGGACCCCTCAGGGACAATGAGCAGTTCTTC.

The rearrangement uses TRBV7-9 and TRBJ2-2, with 10 positions matching TRBD1. V lost 4 bases to trimming and J lost 5 bases; unmatched junction nucleotides: 4. Germline V gene data show CDR1 as SEHNR and CDR2 as FQNEAQ (reference sequence). The CDR3 runs 15 residues. The CDR3 is CASSWDRGRTGELFF. For the CDR3, the DNA is TGTGCCAGCAGCTGGGACAGGGGAAGGACCGGGGAGCTGTTTTTT.

V gene TRBV5-1 combines with J gene TRBJ1-2, with TRBD1 as a possible D gene (5 bases). The germline CDR1 and CDR2 sequences are SGHRS and YFSETQ. The CDR3 is 15 residues long. The ends were cut back, 0 bases at V and 3 bases at J, with 12 bases in the middle. The chain's CDR3 is CASSLVRGGDYGYTF. In DNA form, the CDR3 reads TGCGCCAGCAGCTTGGTGCGCGGAGGGGACTATGGCTACACCTTC.

The chain uses TRBV4-3 and TRBJ2-5; 14 bases line up with TRBD2. CDR1 is LGHNA, CDR2 YSLEER, per germline. The CDR3 sequence is 18 residues long. The V and J ends lost 1 base and 5 bases, in that order; junction bases with no gene match: 9. The CDR3 reads CASSQGATSGRVGETQYF. The CDR3, as DNA: TGCGCCAGCAGCCAAGGGGCGACTAGCGGGAGGGTGGGGGAGACCCAGTACTTC.

This chain connects TRBV29-1 to TRBJ1-4, with 7 bases identical to TRBD1. This CDR3 comprises 12 residues. V was pared by 8 bases and J by 6 bases, with 6 bases of the junction left unmatched. Looked up from germline, CDR1 is SQVTM and CDR2 is ANQGSEA. The CDR3 spells CSIQGVDEKLFF. The CDR3 DNA follows: TGCAGCATTCAGGGGGTGGATGAAAAACTGTTTTTT.

As regards this clone: Sequence at one end of the junction differs from germline and may be a read error. The chain has TRBV5-4 and TRBJ2-5; TRBD2 matches at 10 bases. Per germline, CDR1 SGHNT and CDR2 YYREEE (reference sequence). CDR3 length: 17 amino acids. CDR3 nucleotides: TGTGCCAGCAGTTTGGCAGGACTAGCGGTCAGAAGGGAGACCCAGTACTTC. It encodes CASSLAGLAVRRETQYF.

This clone turned up a few times. The chain joins TRBV5-4 to TRBJ1-5; D is undetermined. The V gene lost 6 bases and the J gene lost 4 bases, with 17 bases spanning the gap. This CDR3 comprises 15 residues. Looked up from germline, CDR1 is SGHNT and CDR2 is YYREEE (reference sequence). The CDR3 is CASTFLPGRNQPQHF. CDR3 DNA: TGTGCCAGCACCTTCTTGCCCGGAAGGAATCAGCCCCAGCATTTT.

A few counts support this clone. This chain links TRBV6-5 with TRBJ1-2; a possible D gene is TRBD1 (5 bases). Germline CDR1 MNHEY, CDR2 SVGAGI. The CDR3 is 14 residues long. The V gene lost 2 bases and the J gene lost 4 bases, with 11 bases spanning the gap. CDR3 residues: CASSYDSQAYGYTF. CDR3 DNA sequence: TGTGCCAGCAGTTACGACAGCCAGGCCTATGGCTACACCTTC.

This clone was seen ten or more times. In DNA form, the CDR3 reads TGTGCCAGCAGTGCGGGGGCAACCGGGGAGCTGTTTTTT. This codes for CASSAGATGELFF. V is TRBV2 and J is TRBJ2-2, with D perhaps assigned TRBD1 or TRBD2 (6 bases each). CDR1 SNHLY and CDR2 FYNNEI come from the germline V gene. V was pared by 4 bases and J by 5 bases, with 8 bases between. The CDR3 length is 13 residues.

Here the CDR3 DNA reads TGTGCCAGCAGCCCTTCACTAGCGGGGGAAGAGACCCAGTACTTC. Protein product: CASSPSLAGEETQYF. The chain is built from TRBV7-9 and TRBJ2-5; TRBD2 aligns across 11 bases. The germline CDR1 and CDR2 sequences are SEHNR and FQNEAQ (reference sequence). There are 15 residues in the CDR3. J lost 3 bases, V lost 5 bases, and 5 bases had no gene match.

This clone was seen a handful of times. The chain links TRBV5-1 to TRBJ2-2; D may be TRBD1 or TRBD2 (6 bases each). The CDR3 loop spans 16 amino acids. Trimming shortened V by 4 bases and J by 0 bases, and 13 bases separated the two germline ends. Germline V lookup: CDR1 SGHRS, CDR2 YFSETQ. The CDR3 bases are TGCGCCAGCAGCCCCGCCGGGGGCGCGAACACCGGGGAGCTGTTTTTT. This gives the protein CASSPAGGANTGELFF.

This clone turned up a few times. This chain joins TRBV4-3 and TRBJ2-3, with 9 bases that match TRBD2. V shed 5 bases, J shed 7 bases, and the junction held 10 bases outside the gene matches. Looked up from germline, CDR1 is LGHNA and CDR2 is YSLEER. There are 15 residues in the CDR3. CDR3 coding DNA: TGCGCCAGCAGCTTATCTGGCGGGAGGGAATATACGCAGTATTTT. Protein product: CASSLSGGREYTQYF.

This clone came up once. This chain's CDR3 is CASSIEAGATYEQYF. The CDR3 nucleotides read TGTGCCAGTAGTATTGAGGCAGGGGCGACCTACGAGCAGTACTTC. The rearrangement joins TRBV19 to TRBJ2-7; D may be TRBD1 (6 bases). The CDR3 covers 15 residues. Per the germline V gene, CDR1 is LNHDA and CDR2 is SQIVND (reference sequence). The V end was cut by 3 bases, the J end by 2 bases, with 14 bases between.

The V gene is TRBV6-6, the J gene TRBJ2-7; TRBD2 agrees at 7 bases. Germline assignment: CDR1 MNHNY and CDR2 SVGAGI (reference sequence). The CDR3 has 14 residues. V was pared by 5 bases and J by 2 bases, with 6 bases of the junction left unmatched. The CDR3 here is CASSTLGRAYEQYF. The CDR3 DNA follows: TGTGCCAGCAGTACCCTTGGGAGGGCCTACGAGCAGTACTTC.

This clone occurred a few times. The V call is TRBV5-1, the J call TRBJ2-3; the match to TRBD1 covers 10 bases. This CDR3 contains 15 residues. Per the germline V gene, CDR1 is SGHRS and CDR2 is YFSETQ. The V segment lost 4 bases and the J segment 9 bases; nucleotides outside the gene matches: 11. The CDR3 reads CASSGGQGPPGTQYF. Here the CDR3 DNA reads TGCGCCAGCAGCGGGGGACAGGGGCCTCCTGGGACGCAGTATTTT. Full variable domain (missing parts from reference TRBV5-1 and TRBJ2-3): KAGVTQTPRYLIKTRGQQVTLSCSPISGHRSVSWYQQTPGQGLQFLFEYFSETQRNKGNFPGRFSGRQFSNSRSEMNVSTLELGDSALYLCASSGGQGPPGTQYFGPGTRLTVL.

This clone was observed a few times. V gene TRBV7-2 combines with J gene TRBJ2-7; 10 positions agree with TRBD2. V was clipped by 3 bases and J by 3 bases; unmatched bases: 8. The CDR3 is made up of 16 amino acids. Germline V gene data show CDR1 as SGHTA and CDR2 as FQGNSA. CDR3 coding DNA: TGTGCCAGCAGCTTGGGACGGACTAGCGGACTCTACGAGCAGTACTTC. Translating it yields CASSLGRTSGLYEQYF.

The rearrangement joins TRBV5-1 to TRBJ2-2; D is ambiguous. This CDR3 is 14 amino acids long. V lost 1 base and J 5 bases, leaving 9 bases between the germline ends. From germline, CDR1 is SGHRS and CDR2 YFSETQ. The CDR3 protein is CASSLQDVTGELFF. In nucleotides, the CDR3 is TGCGCCAGCAGCTTGCAGGACGTTACCGGGGAGCTGTTTTTT.

Details on this clone: Additional DNA sequences in this sample encode the identical CDR3. The chain recombines TRBV5-1 with TRBJ2-2, with a weak D call TRBD1 (6 bases). Germline assignment: CDR1 SGHRS and CDR2 YFSETQ. The CDR3 covers 15 residues. Trimming removed 0 bases from V and 0 bases from J, with 6 bases in between. CDR3 amino acids: CASSLDRANTGELFF. DNA of the CDR3: TGCGCCAGCAGCTTGGACAGGGCGAACACCGGGGAGCTGTTTTTT.